Listed below are T cell receptor beta chains from one sample, sequenced in a study of blood T cell repertoires in COVID-19. Only in-frame clones appear in the TCRdb table, and some are missing; sequencing was by immunoSEQ multiplex PCR. The data hold about 67,000 clones, with around 85% observed a single time. Sequenced material: peripheral blood. The source of these receptors is a man aged 45-65 years with active COVID-19. CDR3s include the opening cysteine and the closing phenylalanine or tryptophan. The D gene is left open where the match is weak. Some rows have no size entry. The others give once, few or many, or a class for an expanded clone.

DNA	CDR3	V	J	D	size
TGTGCCAGCAGCTTCATCACAGATACGCAGTATTTT	CASSFITDTQYF	TRBV5-4	TRBJ2-3	.	.
TGTGCCAGCAGCTTAAACTTGAGGGGGACGAACTACAATGAGCAGTTCTTC	CASSLNLRGTNYNEQFF	TRBV7-3	TRBJ2-1	.	.
TGTGCCAGCAGCTTATCAGGGGGCAGGTACGAGCAGTACTTC	CASSLSGGRYEQYF	TRBV7-2	TRBJ2-7	TRBD1	.
TGCGCCAGCAGCGTCCCCAGCGGGAGGGCTTACAATGAGCAGTTCTTC	CASSVPSGRAYNEQFF	TRBV5-1	TRBJ2-1	TRBD2	.
TGTGCCAGCAGCCGGGGACAGTTATATGGCTACACCTTC	CASSRGQLYGYTF	TRBV7-8	TRBJ1-2	TRBD1	once
TGTGCCAGCAGCAAATACCCTAACAGGGACGTTTACGAGCAGTACTTC	CASSKYPNRDVYEQYF	TRBV7-2	TRBJ2-7	.	.
TGTGCCTACCGAAGGGACAGGCCTTACGAGCAGTACTTC	CAYRRDRPYEQYF	TRBV30	TRBJ2-7	TRBD1	.
TGTGCCAGCAGTTACGAGGGGGTCGACACCGGGGAGCTGTTTTTT	CASSYEGVDTGELFF	TRBV6-5	TRBJ2-2	.	.
TGTGCCAGCAGCCAGACTAGCGGGGGTGTCGATGAGCAGTTCTTC	CASSQTSGGVDEQFF	TRBV7-9	TRBJ2-1	TRBD2	.
TGTGCCACCAGTGAACCGACAGGGAAGGTCGCAGATACGCAGTATTTT	CATSEPTGKVADTQYF	TRBV24-1	TRBJ2-3	TRBD1	.
TGTGCCAGCAGCTTACAGGGGGCCCAGCATTTT	CASSLQGAQHF	TRBV5-8	TRBJ1-5	TRBD1	few
TGTGCCAGCAGCGGTAGCACTGAAGCTTTCTTT	CASSGSTEAFF	TRBV28	TRBJ1-1	.	.
TGCGCCAGCAGTAGCGGAACAGGCGGGGGTAGCGCTTTCTTT	CASSSGTGGGSAFF	TRBV5-1	TRBJ1-1	.	.
TGTGCCAGCAGCTTCTTAGCGGACCGCACAGATACGCAGTATTTT	CASSFLADRTDTQYF	TRBV7-2	TRBJ2-3	.	.
TGTGCCAGCAGCTTGGGTCAGCAAGAGACCCAGTACTTC	CASSLGQQETQYF	TRBV5-5	TRBJ2-5	.	.
TGTGCCAGCTCCACTAGCGGGGGCACAGATACGCAGTATTTT	CASSTSGGTDTQYF	TRBV19	TRBJ2-3	TRBD2	.
TGTGCCAGCAGCTTAGTCGGGAGCATTCAGCAGCCCCAGCATTTT	CASSLVGSIQQPQHF	TRBV7-8	TRBJ1-5	.	.
TGTGCCAGCAGTTCGATCAGGGGAAGAGGCAATCAGCCCCAGCATTTT	CASSSIRGRGNQPQHF	TRBV28	TRBJ1-5	.	.
TGTGCCAGCAGTGCCACTAGCGGGAGCAACAGGGGTGAGCAGTTCTTC	CASSATSGSNRGEQFF	TRBV28	TRBJ2-1	TRBD2	.
TGTGCCAGCAGTCCGGGACTAGCGGGAGGGCTTCGAGGGGAGACCCAGTACTTC	CASSPGLAGGLRGETQYF	TRBV28	TRBJ2-5	TRBD2	few
TGTGCCAGCAGCTTTGTAACAGGGAGATTTAAGGCTGAAGCTTTCTTT	CASSFVTGRFKAEAFF	TRBV7-9	TRBJ1-1	.	few
TGTGCCAGCAGCCAAAGGGGACAGGGGGCCGATGGCTACACCTTC	CASSQRGQGADGYTF	TRBV7-6	TRBJ1-2	TRBD1	.
TGTGCCAGCAGTTTATACGGACAGGGATCTAACTATGGCTACACCTTC	CASSLYGQGSNYGYTF	TRBV28	TRBJ1-2	TRBD1	.
TGTGCCAGCAGTTATGCATCGGGACACCTCTACGAGCAGTACTTC	CASSYASGHLYEQYF	TRBV6-2/TRBV6-3	TRBJ2-7	.	once
TGTGCCAGCAGCCACTGGGAGGGGCGAAACTACAATGAGCAGTTCTTC	CASSHWEGRNYNEQFF	TRBV6-2/TRBV6-3	TRBJ2-1	TRBD2	.
TGTGCCAGCAGCTCTCAGGGGAAGACAGATACGCAGTATTTT	CASSSQGKTDTQYF	TRBV11-2	TRBJ2-3	.	once
TGTGCCAGCAGCAGGGACAACGAGCAGTACTTC	CASSRDNEQYF	TRBV6-5	TRBJ2-7	.	.
TGTGCCAGTAGTACACCCGCGGAGAGCTCCTACAATGAGCAGTTCTTC	CASSTPAESSYNEQFF	TRBV19	TRBJ2-1	.	.
TGTGCCAGCTCACCACCTAACAGGGGGGTTAGCACCTACAATGAGCAGTTCTTC	CASSPPNRGVSTYNEQFF	TRBV18	TRBJ2-1	TRBD1	once
TGTGCCAGCAGTTGGACCAGGGGGCGTCCGGAAAAACTGTTTTTT	CASSWTRGRPEKLFF	TRBV6-2/TRBV6-3	TRBJ1-4	TRBD1	.
TGTGCCAGCAGGACGGACAGGGATTCCTACGAGCAGTACTTC	CASRTDRDSYEQYF	TRBV6-5	TRBJ2-7	TRBD1	.
TGTGCCAGCAGCGCGAACTTACAGGGACAGCCCCAGCATTTT	CASSANLQGQPQHF	TRBV2	TRBJ1-5	.	.
TGTGCCAGTAGTATAGGACTAGCGGCCAACACCGGGGAGCTGTTTTTT	CASSIGLAANTGELFF	TRBV19	TRBJ2-2	TRBD2	.
TGCGCCAGCAGCCCGGACGTCCAGGGCTCCTACAATGAGCAGTTCTTC	CASSPDVQGSYNEQFF	TRBV5-1	TRBJ2-1	.	.
TGTGCCAGCAGACTAGTGGGCCAAGAGACCCAGTACTTC	CASRLVGQETQYF	TRBV7-9	TRBJ2-5	.	.
TGTGCCACCTCAGACAGGTCCCCCTACGAGCAGTACTTC	CATSDRSPYEQYF	TRBV24-1	TRBJ2-7	.	.
TGTGCCAGCAGCAATCCTTTTGACTGGTTCTCCTACGAGCAGTACTTC	CASSNPFDWFSYEQYF	TRBV9	TRBJ2-7	.	.
TGCAGCGTTGGGGTAGCGGGGGGCCCGGAGACCCAGTACTTC	CSVGVAGGPETQYF	TRBV29-1	TRBJ2-5	TRBD2	.
TGTGCCAGTAGTATCCGAATGGACAGGAGCTTTTATGGCTACACCTTC	CASSIRMDRSFYGYTF	TRBV19	TRBJ1-2	TRBD1	.
TGTGCCAGTAGTATACAGGGTACTCCGACTGAAGCTTTCTTT	CASSIQGTPTEAFF	TRBV19	TRBJ1-1	.	.
TGTGCCAGCAGCTTGCTCCCGGGATTGAACGAGCAGTACTTC	CASSLLPGLNEQYF	TRBV7-2	TRBJ2-7	.	.
TGTGCCAGCTCACCAGGGCTCGGCCCTCATTCCATATATTTT	CASSPGLGPHSIYF	TRBV18	TRBJ1-3	.	.
TGTGCCAGCAGGATAAATAGCGGGGGAAACACTGAAGCTTTCTTT	CASRINSGGNTEAFF	TRBV6-5	TRBJ1-1	.	once
TGTGCCAGCAGCCCCGTCGGGGGTGGCGGCTATGGCTACACCTTC	CASSPVGGGGYGYTF	TRBV7-9	TRBJ1-2	.	.
TGTGCCAGCAGGGGGGGAAGCCTCAGGGGCTACACCTTC	CASRGGSLRGYTF	TRBV2	TRBJ1-2	.	.
TGTGCTAGTGGCCCCGGAACAGGGGAAGAGACCCAGTACTTC	CASGPGTGEETQYF	TRBV12-5	TRBJ2-5	TRBD1	.
TGCAGCACAGGACAGGGTGATGAAAAACTGTTTTTT	CSTGQGDEKLFF	TRBV29-1	TRBJ1-4	TRBD1	.
TGTGCCATCAGTGTGGGGGGTCCGAACACTGAAGCTTTCTTT	CAISVGGPNTEAFF	TRBV10-3	TRBJ1-1	.	.
TGCAGCGCTGGACTAGACTCCTACAATGAGCAGTTCTTC	CSAGLDSYNEQFF	TRBV29-1	TRBJ2-1	TRBD2	few
TGTGCCAGTAGTGACCGGACTAGCGGGAGGTACAATGAGCAGTTCTTC	CASSDRTSGRYNEQFF	TRBV19	TRBJ2-1	TRBD2	.